Listed here are 23 T cell receptor beta chains from one sample, sequenced in a study of cytomegalovirus exposure and HLA in healthy donors (dated by TCRdb to the late 2010s). The protocol used for the library was the immunoSEQ multiplex PCR assay. The multiplex PCR relied on a mix of 60 forward primers for TCR Vbeta segments and 13 reverse primers for TCR Jbeta segments. The clones in this table, taken by TCRdb from immuneACCESS, are in-frame only. Not every clone is retained; where verified, under half of the shortfall comes from an unresolved V gene, and the cause of the rest is unknown. This sample is represented by about 130,000 clones; roughly 79% of them were singletons. The ten most abundant clones make up approximately 2.8% of the sample. The sample taken for sequencing was PBMCs. The source of these receptors is a boy younger than 10 in good health and CMV-seronegative.

The V and J genes are TRBV6-5 and TRBJ2-1; 8 bases line up with TRBD2. Trimming took 2 bases from V and 8 from J; bases not matched to a gene: 11. CDR3 length: 16 amino acids. Germline loops: CDR1 MNHEY, CDR2 SVGAGI. The CDR3 here is CASSYTPGLGADEQFF. The DNA of the CDR3 is TGTGCCAGCAGTTACACCCCGGGACTAGGCGCCGATGAGCAGTTCTTC.

This chain joins TRBV19 and TRBJ1-1; D is uncertain. Germline V gene data show CDR1 as LNHDA and CDR2 as SQIVND (reference sequence). Trimming cost V 6 bases and J 0 bases, with 8 bases left between them. The CDR3 spans 13 residues. CDR3 sequence: CASSFSVNTEAFF. CDR3 bases: TGTGCCAGTAGCTTCTCCGTGAACACTGAAGCTTTCTTT.

V gene TRBV15 combines with J gene TRBJ1-2, with D tentatively TRBD1 (5 bases). V was pared by 1 base and J by 5 bases, with 20 bases between. CDR3 size: 17 residues. Per the germline V gene, CDR1 is LNHNV and CDR2 is YYDKDF (reference sequence). CDR3 in amino acids: CATSRVFARGLTYGYTF. The CDR3 nucleotides are TGTGCCACCAGCAGAGTTTTTGCAAGGGGTCTAACGTATGGCTACACCTTC.

Turning to this clone: Other DNA sequences in the same sample also yield this CDR3. This sequence joins TRBV10-3 and TRBJ2-3; 11 bases are a match to TRBD2. Germline V lookup: CDR1 ENHRY, CDR2 SYGVKD. V shed 6 bases, J shed 3 bases, and the junction held 5 bases outside the gene matches. This CDR3 region has 15 residues. Here the CDR3 DNA reads TGTGCCATCAGCCCGGGACTAGCGGTTACAGATACGCAGTATTTT. It codes for CAISPGLAVTDTQYF.

As DNA, the CDR3 is TGTGCCAGCAGCGAGACAGGGTGGGGGTCACCCCTCCACTTT. Translated: CASSETGWGSPLHF. The genes are TRBV9 and TRBJ1-6; 7 positions match TRBD1. This CDR3 spans 14 amino acids. Per the germline V gene, CDR1 is SGDLS and CDR2 is YYNGEE. With 3 bases clipped from V and 10 bases from J, the junction kept 7 bases outside the gene matches.

V is TRBV18 and J is TRBJ2-7; D not resolved. CDR1 is KGHSH and CDR2 is LQKENI in the germline V gene. V dropped 2 bases and J dropped 2 bases, with 10 bases sitting between them. This CDR3 contains 14 residues. CDR3 in DNA: TGTGCCAGCTCACCATCTAAAGTCGCCTACGAGCAGTACTTC. Amino acids: CASSPSKVAYEQYF.

The V gene is TRBV27, the J gene TRBJ1-1; possibly TRBD1 for D (5 bases). Germline V gene sequence: CDR1 MNHEY, CDR2 SMNVEV (reference sequence). The V end was cut by 5 bases, the J end by 3 bases, with 13 bases between. The CDR3 is 14 amino acids. The CDR3 is CASSAFWGDTEAFF. The CDR3 region has the DNA TGTGCCAGCAGTGCGTTTTGGGGGGACACTGAAGCTTTCTTT.

The chain employs TRBV18 and TRBJ2-1, with TRBD1 identical over 11 bases. The V segment lost 5 bases and the J segment 5 bases; nucleotides outside the gene matches: 2. The CDR3 length is 14 residues. Germline V CDR1 and CDR2: KGHSH, LQKENI. The CDR3 here is CASSRDRGNNEQFF. In DNA, the CDR3 is TGTGCCAGCTCAAGGGACAGGGGGAACAATGAGCAGTTCTTC.

The chain combines TRBV9 with TRBJ1-2, with D unresolved. The CDR3 sequence is 14 residues long. V was cut by 3 bases and J by 2 bases, with 11 bases left in between. Per germline, CDR1 SGDLS and CDR2 YYNGEE. The CDR3 nucleotides read TGTGCCAGCAGCGCCGCCGGGGAGAACTATGGCTACACCTTC. This gives the protein CASSAAGENYGYTF. Variable domain in full (rest from reference TRBV9 and TRBJ1-2): DSGVTQTPKHLITATGQRVTLRCSPRSGDLSVYWYQQSLDQGLQFLIQYYNGEERAKGNILERFSAQQFPDLHSELNLSSLELGDSALYFCASSAAGENYGYTFGSGTRLTVV.

This clone was picked up one time. The CDR3, as DNA: TGTGCCAGCACAGAGCGGGGGTACACCGGGGAGCTGTTTTTT. Its translation: CASTERGYTGELFF. The rearrangement uses TRBV6-1 and TRBJ2-2; 8 bases match TRBD2. Germline CDR1 MNHNS, CDR2 SASEGT. This CDR3 has 14 amino acids. Trimming took 7 bases from V and 3 from J; bases not matched to a gene: 4.

This clone was seen a single time. The chain employs TRBV27 and TRBJ2-1; 15 nucleotides line up with TRBD2. V shed 7 bases and J 3 bases; nucleotides not matched to a gene: 7. This CDR3 region has 17 residues. Germline assignment: CDR1 MNHEY and CDR2 SMNVEV (reference sequence). This CDR3 is CASTPGLAGGGYNEQFF. The CDR3 nucleotides are TGTGCCAGCACCCCGGGACTAGCGGGAGGAGGCTACAATGAGCAGTTCTTC.

V gene TRBV5-1 combines with J gene TRBJ2-7; D remains unclear. CDR3 length: 13 amino acids. With 2 bases removed from V and 4 bases from J, the gap between germline ends came to 10 bases. Per germline, CDR1 SGHRS and CDR2 YFSETQ. This CDR3 is CASSLSPGYEQYF. The DNA for the CDR3 is TGCGCCAGCAGCTTAAGTCCCGGGTACGAGCAGTACTTC.

The CDR3 loop is CASSQGLNSNQPQHF. The CDR3, as DNA: TGTGCCAGCAGCCAAGGACTGAATAGCAATCAGCCCCAGCATTTT. The gene calls are TRBV27 and TRBJ1-5; D call uncertain. Germline lookup yields CDR1 MNHEY and CDR2 SMNVEV (reference sequence). V lost 6 bases and J 0 bases, leaving 12 bases between the germline ends. This CDR3 is built from 15 residues.

The V call is TRBV27, the J call TRBJ2-3; 7 bases map to TRBD1. The junction had 7 bases not matched to a gene; V was cut back by 4 bases and J by 3 bases. The CDR3 totals 15 residues. Germline CDR1 reads MNHEY; CDR2 reads SMNVEV (reference sequence). The CDR3 sequence: CASSSTGSLTDTQYF. Written as DNA, the CDR3 is TGTGCCAGCAGTTCGACAGGGAGTTTGACAGATACGCAGTATTTT.

The gene calls are TRBV2 and TRBJ2-1; D is possibly TRBD2 (7 bases). Trimming pared 8 bases from V and 8 bases from J, leaving 22 bases between. Germline V lookup: CDR1 SNHLY, CDR2 FYNNEI. This CDR3 is 15 amino acids long. In nucleotides, the CDR3 is TGTGCCAGCTCGAAGGGGGGAGGGCCCCCGGATGAGCAGTTCTTC. Protein sequence: CASSKGGGPPDEQFF.

CDR3 amino acids: CASGLGPGGPLHF. CDR3 DNA: TGTGCTAGTGGTTTGGGTCCCGGGGGACCCCTCCACTTT. This chain connects TRBV12-5 to TRBJ1-6, with D perhaps TRBD1 (5 bases). CDR1 LGHNT and CDR2 FRNRAP come from the germline V gene. The ends were cut back, 1 base at V and 12 bases at J, with 10 bases in the middle. The CDR3 sequence is 13 residues long.

This CDR3 reads CASSSETSLVGELFF. CDR3 DNA: TGCGCCAGCAGCTCGGAGACTAGCTTGGTCGGGGAGCTGTTTTTT. The genes are TRBV5-1 and TRBJ2-2; 7 nucleotides agree with TRBD2. Germline CDR1 is SGHRS and CDR2 is YFSETQ. J was trimmed by 7 bases and V by 3 bases; bases with no gene match: 9. This CDR3 has 15 residues.

The J gene is TRBJ2-1, the V gene TRBV11-1, with D possibly being TRBD1 (6 bases). The germline gives CDR1 SGHAT, CDR2 FQDESV (reference sequence). Trimming removed 5 bases at V and 0 bases at J, with 14 bases between. The CDR3 is 16 amino acids. CDR3 sequence reads: CASSRSGHSSYNEQFF. In nucleotides, the CDR3 is TGTGCCAGCAGCCGCTCGGGACACAGCTCCTACAATGAGCAGTTCTTC.

The chain combines TRBV9 with TRBJ2-1; 7 bases are a match to TRBD2. The CDR3 contains 15 residues. J lost 6 bases, V lost 0 bases, and 6 bases had no gene match. The V gene's germline CDR1 is SGDLS and CDR2 YYNGEE. The CDR3 nucleotides read TGTGCCAGCAGCGTAGGTGGGGGGGGATTCAATGAGCAGTTCTTC. Protein: CASSVGGGGFNEQFF.

The V and J genes are TRBV5-1 and TRBJ2-1; 8 nucleotides line up with TRBD2. V was pared by 4 bases and J by 10 bases, with 13 bases of the junction left unmatched. CDR1 and CDR2 (germline): SGHRS, YFSETQ. The CDR3 has 15 residues. The CDR3 here is CASSRNGGVGDEQFF. The CDR3 DNA is TGCGCCAGCAGCAGGAACGGGGGGGTAGGGGACGAGCAGTTCTTC.

The chain uses TRBV25-1 and TRBJ1-1, with D uncertain. The CDR3 length is 13 residues. Trimming left V 5 bases short and J 5 bases short, with 12 bases between. CDR1 is MGHDK and CDR2 is SYGVNS in the germline V gene. The CDR3 nucleotides are TGTGCCAGCAGTATCCGGCGGGAGACTGAAGCTTTCTTT. Protein sequence: CASSIRRETEAFF.

As for this clone: The junction and the germline gene differ at one end; a read error may be behind it. CDR3 DNA sequence: TGTTCCAGCACGCCGGGGGTCATGAACACTGAAGCTTTCTTT. This sequence encodes CSSTPGVMNTEAFF. The genes are TRBV7-9 and TRBJ1-1, with D perhaps TRBD1 (5 bases). The CDR3 spans 14 residues. Germline V gives CDR1 SEHNR, CDR2 FQNEAQ (reference sequence).

This clone was picked up many times. This sequence joins TRBV19 and TRBJ1-2, with 8 nucleotides matching TRBD1. V shed 3 bases and J 8 bases; nucleotides not matched to a gene: 17. The CDR3 contains 17 residues. The V gene's germline CDR1 is LNHDA and CDR2 SQIVND (reference sequence). The CDR3 DNA is TGTGCCAGTAGTATGGCTCCTACAGGGGGTCTAACAGAGGGCTACACCTTC. It specifies CASSMAPTGGLTEGYTF.